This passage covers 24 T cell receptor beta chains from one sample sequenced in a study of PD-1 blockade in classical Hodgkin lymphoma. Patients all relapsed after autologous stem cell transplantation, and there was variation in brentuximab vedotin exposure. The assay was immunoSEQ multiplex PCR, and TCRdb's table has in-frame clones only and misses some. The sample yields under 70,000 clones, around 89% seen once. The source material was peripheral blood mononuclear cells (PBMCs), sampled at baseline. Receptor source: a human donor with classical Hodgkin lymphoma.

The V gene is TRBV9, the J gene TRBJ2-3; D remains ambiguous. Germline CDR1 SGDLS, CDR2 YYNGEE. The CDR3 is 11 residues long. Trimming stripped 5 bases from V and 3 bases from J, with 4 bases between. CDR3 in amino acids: CASSQTDTQYF. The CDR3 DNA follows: TGTGCCAGCAGTCAGACAGATACGCAGTATTTT.

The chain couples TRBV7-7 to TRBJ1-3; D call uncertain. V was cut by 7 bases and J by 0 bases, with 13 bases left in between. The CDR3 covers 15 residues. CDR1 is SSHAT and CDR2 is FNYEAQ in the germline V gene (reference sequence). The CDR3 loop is CASTHARDSGNTIYF. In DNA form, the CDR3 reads TGTGCCAGCACTCACGCTCGGGACTCTGGAAACACCATATATTTT.

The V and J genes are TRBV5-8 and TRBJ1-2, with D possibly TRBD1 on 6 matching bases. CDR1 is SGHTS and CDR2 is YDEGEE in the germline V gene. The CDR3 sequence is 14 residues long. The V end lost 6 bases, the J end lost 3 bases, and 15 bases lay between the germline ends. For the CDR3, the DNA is TGTGCCAGCACCCAACCAAAGGGGGACTATGGCTACACCTTC. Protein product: CASTQPKGDYGYTF.

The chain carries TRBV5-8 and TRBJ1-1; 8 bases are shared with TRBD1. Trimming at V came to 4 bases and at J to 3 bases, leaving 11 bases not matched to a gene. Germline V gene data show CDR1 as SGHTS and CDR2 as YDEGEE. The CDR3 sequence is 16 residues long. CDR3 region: CASSRDRGSKDTEAFF. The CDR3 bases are TGTGCCAGCAGCCGAGACAGGGGCTCTAAGGACACTGAAGCTTTCTTT. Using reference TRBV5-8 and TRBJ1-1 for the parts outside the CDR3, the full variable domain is EAGVTQSPTHLIKTRGQQATLRCSPISGHTSVYWYQQALGLGLQFLLWYDEGEERNRGNFPPRFSGRQFPNYSSELNVNALELEDSALYLCASSRDRGSKDTEAFFGQGTRLTVV.

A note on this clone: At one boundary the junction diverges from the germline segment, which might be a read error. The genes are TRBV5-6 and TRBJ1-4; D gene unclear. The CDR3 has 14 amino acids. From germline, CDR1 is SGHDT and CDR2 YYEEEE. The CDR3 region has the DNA TGTGCCAGCAGCTTCCGGGCCGATAATGAAAAACTGTCTTTT. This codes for CASSFRADNEKLSF.

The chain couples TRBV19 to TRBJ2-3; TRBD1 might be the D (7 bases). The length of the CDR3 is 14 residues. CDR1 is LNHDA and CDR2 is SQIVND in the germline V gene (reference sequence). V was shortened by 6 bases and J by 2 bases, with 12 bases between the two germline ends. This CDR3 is CASRQGDFTDTQYF. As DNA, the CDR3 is TGTGCCAGTAGGCAGGGGGACTTCACAGATACGCAGTATTTT.

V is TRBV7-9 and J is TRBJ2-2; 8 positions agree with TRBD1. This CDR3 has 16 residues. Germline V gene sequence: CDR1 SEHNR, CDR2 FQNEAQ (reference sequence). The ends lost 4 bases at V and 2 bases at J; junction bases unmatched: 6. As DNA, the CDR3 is TGTGCCAGCAGCTCGACGGACAGGGTTAACACCGGGGAGCTGTTTTTT. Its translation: CASSSTDRVNTGELFF.

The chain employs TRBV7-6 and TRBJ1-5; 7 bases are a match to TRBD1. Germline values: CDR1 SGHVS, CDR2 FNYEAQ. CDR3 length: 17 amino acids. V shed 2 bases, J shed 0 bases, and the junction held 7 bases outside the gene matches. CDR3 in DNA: TGTGCCAGCAGCTTACACGGACAGGCTGATAGCAATCAGCCCCAGCATTTT. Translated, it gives CASSLHGQADSNQPQHF.

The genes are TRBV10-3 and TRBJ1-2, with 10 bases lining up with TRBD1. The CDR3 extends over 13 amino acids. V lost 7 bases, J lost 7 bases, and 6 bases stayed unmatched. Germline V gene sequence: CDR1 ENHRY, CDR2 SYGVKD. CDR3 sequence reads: CAITSTGGLGYTF. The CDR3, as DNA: TGTGCCATCACATCGACAGGGGGCCTTGGCTACACCTTC.

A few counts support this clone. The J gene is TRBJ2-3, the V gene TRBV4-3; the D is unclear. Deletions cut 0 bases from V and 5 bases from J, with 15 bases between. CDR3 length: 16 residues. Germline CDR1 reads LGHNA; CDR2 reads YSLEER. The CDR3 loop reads CASSQDPPRRGDTQYF. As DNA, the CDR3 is TGCGCCAGCAGCCAAGATCCCCCCCGGCGTGGAGATACGCAGTATTTT.

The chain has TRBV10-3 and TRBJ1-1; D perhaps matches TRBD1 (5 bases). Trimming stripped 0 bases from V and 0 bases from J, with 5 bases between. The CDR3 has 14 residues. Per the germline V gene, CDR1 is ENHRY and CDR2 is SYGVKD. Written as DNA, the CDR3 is TGTGCCATCAGTGAGTCGGGACTGAACACTGAAGCTTTCTTT. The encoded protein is CAISESGLNTEAFF.

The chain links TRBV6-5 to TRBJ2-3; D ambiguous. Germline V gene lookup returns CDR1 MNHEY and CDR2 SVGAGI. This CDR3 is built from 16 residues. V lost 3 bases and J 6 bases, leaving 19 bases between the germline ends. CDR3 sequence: CASSYMFRGGADTQYF. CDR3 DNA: TGTGCCAGCAGTTATATGTTTCGTGGTGGTGCGGATACGCAGTATTTT.

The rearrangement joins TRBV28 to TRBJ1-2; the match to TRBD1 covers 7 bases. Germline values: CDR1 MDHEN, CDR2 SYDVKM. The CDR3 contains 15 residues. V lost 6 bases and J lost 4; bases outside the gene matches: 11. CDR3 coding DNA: TGTGCCAGCAGACTATACAGGGGTAGTGGCTATGGCTACACCTTC. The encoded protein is CASRLYRGSGYGYTF.

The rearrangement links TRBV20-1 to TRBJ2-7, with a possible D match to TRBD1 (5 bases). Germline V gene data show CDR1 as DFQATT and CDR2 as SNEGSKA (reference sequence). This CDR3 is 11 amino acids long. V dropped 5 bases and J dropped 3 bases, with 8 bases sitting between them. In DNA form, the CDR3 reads TGCAGTGCTGAAGACAGCTACGAGCAGTACTTC. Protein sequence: CSAEDSYEQYF.

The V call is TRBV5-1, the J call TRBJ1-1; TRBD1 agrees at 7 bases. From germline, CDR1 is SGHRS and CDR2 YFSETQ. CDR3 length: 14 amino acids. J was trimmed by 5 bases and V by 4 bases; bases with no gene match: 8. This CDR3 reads CASSPPSGGTEAFF. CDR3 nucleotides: TGCGCCAGCAGCCCCCCGTCAGGGGGGACTGAAGCTTTCTTT.

In DNA form, the CDR3 reads TGTGCCAGCAGCCAAGACACGGGACAGGAGATAGGGCAGTACTTC. Its translation is CASSQDTGQEIGQYF. The chain recombines TRBV9 with TRBJ2-7; 8 bases line up with TRBD1. Germline loops: CDR1 SGDLS, CDR2 YYNGEE. CDR3 length: 15 residues. After removal of 4 bases from V and 9 bases from J, the junction contained 15 bases not matched to a gene. The whole variable domain, remainder taken from reference TRBV9 and TRBJ2-7, is DSGVTQTPKHLITATGQRVTLRCSPRSGDLSVYWYQQSLDQGLQFLIQYYNGEERAKGNILERFSAQQFPDLHSELNLSSLELGDSALYFCASSQDTGQEIGQYFGPGTRLTVT.

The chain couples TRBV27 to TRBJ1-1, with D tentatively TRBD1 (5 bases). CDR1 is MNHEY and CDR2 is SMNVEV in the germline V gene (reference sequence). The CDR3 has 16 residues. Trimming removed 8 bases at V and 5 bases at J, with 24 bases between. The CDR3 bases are TGTGCCAGCTTACGGGGGGGAGGCGTGGGGCCAACTGAAGCTTTCTTT. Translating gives CASLRGGGVGPTEAFF.

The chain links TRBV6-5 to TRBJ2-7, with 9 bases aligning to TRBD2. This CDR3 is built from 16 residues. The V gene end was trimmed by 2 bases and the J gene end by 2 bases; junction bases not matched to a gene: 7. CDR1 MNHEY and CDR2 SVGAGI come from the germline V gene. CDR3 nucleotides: TGTGCCAGCAGTTACCAGCCTGGCGGGGGGGCCTACGAGCAGTACTTC. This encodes CASSYQPGGGAYEQYF.

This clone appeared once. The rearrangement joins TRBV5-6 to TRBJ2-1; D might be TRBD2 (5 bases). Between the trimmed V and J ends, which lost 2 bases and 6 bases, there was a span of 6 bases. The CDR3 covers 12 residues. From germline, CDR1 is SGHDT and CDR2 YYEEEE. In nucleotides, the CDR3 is TGTGCCAGCAGCTTAGGAGGCAATGAGCAGTTCTTC. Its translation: CASSLGGNEQFF.

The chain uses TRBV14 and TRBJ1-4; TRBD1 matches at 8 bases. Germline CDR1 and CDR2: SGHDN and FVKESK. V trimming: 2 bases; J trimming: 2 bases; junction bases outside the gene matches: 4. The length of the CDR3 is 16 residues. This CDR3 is CASSQSGGETNEKLFF. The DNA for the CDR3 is TGTGCCAGCAGCCAATCAGGGGGCGAGACTAATGAAAAACTGTTTTTT.

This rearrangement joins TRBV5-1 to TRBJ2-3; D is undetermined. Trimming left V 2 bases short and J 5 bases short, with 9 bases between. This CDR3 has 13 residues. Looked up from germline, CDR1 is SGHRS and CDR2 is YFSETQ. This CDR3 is CASSFPSQDTQYF. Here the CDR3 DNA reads TGCGCCAGCAGCTTCCCCTCCCAAGATACGCAGTATTTT.

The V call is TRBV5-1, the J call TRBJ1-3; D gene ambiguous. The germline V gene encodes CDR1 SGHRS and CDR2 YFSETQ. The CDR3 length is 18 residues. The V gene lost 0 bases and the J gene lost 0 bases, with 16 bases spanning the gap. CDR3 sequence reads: CASSLGVRALHSGNTIYF. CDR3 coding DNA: TGCGCCAGCAGCTTGGGTGTCAGAGCATTACACTCTGGAAACACCATATATTTT.

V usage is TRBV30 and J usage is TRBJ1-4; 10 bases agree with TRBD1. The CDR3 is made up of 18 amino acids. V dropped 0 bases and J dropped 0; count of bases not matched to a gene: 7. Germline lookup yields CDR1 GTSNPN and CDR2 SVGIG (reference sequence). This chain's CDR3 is CAWSVRDRGRATNEKLFF. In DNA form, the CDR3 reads TGTGCCTGGAGTGTACGAGACAGGGGGCGAGCAACTAATGAAAAACTGTTTTTT.

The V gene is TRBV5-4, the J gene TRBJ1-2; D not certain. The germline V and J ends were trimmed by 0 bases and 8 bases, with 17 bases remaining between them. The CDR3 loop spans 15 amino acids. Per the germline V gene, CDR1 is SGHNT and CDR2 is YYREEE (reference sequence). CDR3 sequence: CASSLDGPKRRGYTF. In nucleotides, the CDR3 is TGTGCCAGCAGCTTGGATGGCCCCAAAAGGAGGGGCTACACCTTC.